This TCR beta chain originates from a study of T cell changes during pregnancy in multiple sclerosis. This CDR3 has 17 amino acids. V lost 1 base and J 5 bases, leaving 19 bases between the germline ends. Germline loops: CDR1 SGHTA, CDR2 FQGNSA. Method: immunoSEQ multiplex PCR; TCRdb's copy keeps in-frame clones and lacks some. The sample includes tens of thousands of clones, 85% to 95% of them seen just once. This receptor was taken from a female donor with multiple sclerosis, enrolled in a pregnancy study. The chain recombines TRBV7-2 with TRBJ2-3, with D perhaps matching TRBD1 or TRBD2 (5 bases each). Sequencing used peripheral blood. The DNA of the CDR3 is TGTGCCAGCAGCTTAGTTCGCGCCACGGGGCACAGAGATACGCAGTATTTT. Translating gives CASSLVRATGHRDTQYF.